This entry lists 7 T cell receptor beta chains sequenced from one sample in a study of cytomegalovirus exposure and HLA in healthy donors. PCR amplification relied on 60 Vbeta primers (plus 13 Jbeta primers). Only in-frame clones appear in the TCRdb table, and some are missing; sequencing was by immunoSEQ multiplex PCR. The sample has 150,000 to 200,000 clones, roughly 70% seen once; the top ten hold approximately 2.8%. The material sequenced was PBMCs. The receptor set was obtained from a male donor in good health and CMV-seronegative.

This chain connects TRBV29-1 to TRBJ1-2, with 9 bases fitting TRBD1. V dropped 7 bases and J dropped 3; count of bases not matched to a gene: 6. This CDR3 comprises 13 residues. CDR1 SQVTM and CDR2 ANQGSEA come from the germline V gene. CDR3 protein: CSGGDREDYGYTF. CDR3 DNA sequence: TGCAGCGGGGGGGACAGGGAGGACTATGGCTACACCTTC. The whole variable domain, remainder taken from reference TRBV29-1 and TRBJ1-2, is SAVISQKPSRDICQRGTSLTIQCQVDSQVTMMFWYRQQPGQSLTLIATANQGSEATYESGFVIDKFPISRPNLTFSTLTVSNMSPEDSSIYLCSGGDREDYGYTFGSGTRLTVV.

The chain combines TRBV7-9 with TRBJ1-2, with TRBD1 matching over 7 bases. CDR1 and CDR2 (germline): SEHNR, FQNEAQ (reference sequence). With 3 bases clipped from V and 0 bases from J, the junction kept 7 bases outside the gene matches. CDR3 length: 16 amino acids. The CDR3 sequence: CASSLSQGLTNYGYTF. In DNA form, the CDR3 reads TGTGCCAGCAGCTTGTCACAGGGGTTAACTAACTATGGCTACACCTTC.

The V gene is TRBV5-5, the J gene TRBJ1-2; D is uncertain. The CDR3 length is 12 residues. Germline loops: CDR1 SGHKS, CDR2 YYEKEE (reference sequence). V lost 1 base to trimming and J lost 7 bases, with 8 bases between them. In DNA, the CDR3 is TGTGCCAGCAGCTTGCGTCGGGTTGGCTACACCTTC. Residues: CASSLRRVGYTF.

The table lists this clone with a count of one. The CDR3 reads CASSFSPGELFF. The CDR3 nucleotides are TGTGCCAGCAGCTTTTCTCCCGGGGAGCTGTTTTTT. The genes are TRBV11-2 and TRBJ2-2; D remains unclear. The length of the CDR3 is 12 residues. Germline loops: CDR1 SGHAT, CDR2 FQNNGV. V was pared by 3 bases and J by 6 bases, with 5 bases between. The whole variable domain, filled in from reference TRBV11-2 and TRBJ2-2, reads EAGVAQSPRYKIIEKRQSVAFWCNPISGHATLYWYQQILGQGPKLLIQFQNNGVVDDSQLPKDRFSAERLKGVDSTLKIQPAKLEDSAVYLCASSFSPGELFFGEGSRLTVL.

V and J are TRBV29-1 and TRBJ2-3, with TRBD2 identical over 10 bases. The CDR3 sequence is 15 residues long. The germline CDR1 and CDR2 sequences are SQVTM and ANQGSEA. Trimming removed 8 bases from V and 6 bases from J; junction bases left unmatched: 14. In DNA form, the CDR3 reads TGCAGCTCCTGGGGGCTAGCGGGGGCCGGGGATACGCAGTATTTT. Translating it yields CSSWGLAGAGDTQYF.

The sample holds a few counts of this clone. The chain couples TRBV4-2 to TRBJ2-5, with TRBD2 identical over 8 bases. CDR1 is LGHNA, CDR2 YNFKEQ, per germline. The CDR3 is 16 amino acids. J was trimmed by 3 bases and V by 5 bases; bases with no gene match: 11. For the CDR3, the DNA is TGTGCCAGCAGCTTAGGATATGGGCGGGGGGAAGAGACCCAGTACTTC. This sequence encodes CASSLGYGRGEETQYF.

The gene calls are TRBV2 and TRBJ2-5; D might be TRBD2 (5 bases). Trimming cost V 4 bases and J 5 bases, with 8 bases left between them. Germline V lookup: CDR1 SNHLY, CDR2 FYNNEI. The CDR3 extends over 12 amino acids. The CDR3 DNA reads as TGTGCCAGCAGTGCTAGCATGGAGACCCAGTACTTC. This encodes CASSASMETQYF.